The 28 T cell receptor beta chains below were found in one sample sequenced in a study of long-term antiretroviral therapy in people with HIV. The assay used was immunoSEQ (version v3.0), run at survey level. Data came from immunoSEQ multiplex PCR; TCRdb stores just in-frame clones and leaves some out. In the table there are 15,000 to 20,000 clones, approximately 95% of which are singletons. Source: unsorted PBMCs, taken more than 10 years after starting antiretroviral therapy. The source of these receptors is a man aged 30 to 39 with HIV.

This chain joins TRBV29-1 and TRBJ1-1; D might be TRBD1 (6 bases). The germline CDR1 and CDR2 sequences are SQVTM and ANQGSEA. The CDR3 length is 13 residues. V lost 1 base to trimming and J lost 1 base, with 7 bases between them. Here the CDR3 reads CSVEARGNTEAFF. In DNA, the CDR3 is TGCAGCGTTGAAGCCAGGGGGAACACTGAAGCTTTCTTT.

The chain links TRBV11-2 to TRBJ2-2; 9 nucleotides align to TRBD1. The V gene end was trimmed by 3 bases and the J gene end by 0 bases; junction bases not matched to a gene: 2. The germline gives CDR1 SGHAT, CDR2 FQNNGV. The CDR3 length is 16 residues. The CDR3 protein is CASSFRDRANTGELFF. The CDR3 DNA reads TGTGCCAGCAGCTTCCGGGACAGGGCGAACACCGGGGAGCTGTTTTTT.

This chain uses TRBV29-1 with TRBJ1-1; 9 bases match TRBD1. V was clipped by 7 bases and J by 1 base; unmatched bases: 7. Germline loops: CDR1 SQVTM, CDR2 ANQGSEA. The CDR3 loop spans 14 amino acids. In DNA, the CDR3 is TGCAGCGCGAAACAGGGGGCACCGAACACTGAAGCTTTCTTT. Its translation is CSAKQGAPNTEAFF.

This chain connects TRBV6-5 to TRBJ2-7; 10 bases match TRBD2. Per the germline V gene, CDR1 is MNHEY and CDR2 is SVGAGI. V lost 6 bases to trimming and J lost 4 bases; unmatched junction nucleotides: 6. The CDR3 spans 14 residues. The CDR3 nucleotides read TGTGCCAGCAGCCATAGCGGGGGGCAATACGAGCAGTACTTC. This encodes CASSHSGGQYEQYF.

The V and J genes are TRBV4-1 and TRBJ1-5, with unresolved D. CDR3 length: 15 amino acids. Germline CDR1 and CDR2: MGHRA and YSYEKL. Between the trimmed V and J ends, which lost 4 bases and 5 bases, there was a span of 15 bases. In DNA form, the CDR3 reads TGCGCCAGCAGCCCGACTGCAGGAATGTATCAGCCCCAGCATTTT. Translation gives CASSPTAGMYQPQHF.

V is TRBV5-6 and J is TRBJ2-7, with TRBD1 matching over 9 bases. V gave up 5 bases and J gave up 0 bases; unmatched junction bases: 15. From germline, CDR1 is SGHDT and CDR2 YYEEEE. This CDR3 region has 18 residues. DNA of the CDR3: TGTGCCAGCAGGGTCTTTCGAACAGGGGGCGGCAGCTCCTACGAGCAGTACGTC. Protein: CASRVFRTGGGSSYEQYV.

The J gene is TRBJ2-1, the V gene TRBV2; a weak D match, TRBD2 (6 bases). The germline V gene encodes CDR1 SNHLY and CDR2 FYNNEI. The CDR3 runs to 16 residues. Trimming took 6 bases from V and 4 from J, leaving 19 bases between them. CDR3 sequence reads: CASSGGWTGPYNEQFF. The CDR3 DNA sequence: TGTGCCAGCAGCGGGGGATGGACGGGTCCTTACAATGAGCAGTTCTTC.

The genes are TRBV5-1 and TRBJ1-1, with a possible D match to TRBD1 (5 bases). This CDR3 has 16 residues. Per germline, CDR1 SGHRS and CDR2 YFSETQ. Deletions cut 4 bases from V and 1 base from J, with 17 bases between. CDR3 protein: CASSPGPGLGNTEAFF. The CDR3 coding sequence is TGCGCCAGCAGCCCGGGACCAGGGCTGGGGAACACTGAAGCTTTCTTT.

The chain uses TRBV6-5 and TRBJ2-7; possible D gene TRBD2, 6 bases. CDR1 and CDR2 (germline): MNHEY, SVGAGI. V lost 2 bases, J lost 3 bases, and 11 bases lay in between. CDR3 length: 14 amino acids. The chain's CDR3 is CASSYAEGYYEQYF. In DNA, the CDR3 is TGTGCCAGCAGTTACGCGGAGGGGTACTACGAGCAGTACTTC.

DNA for the CDR3: TGTGCCAGCAGTAATAACAGGGATTCGGCTTTCTTT. Residues: CASSNNRDSAFF. This chain joins TRBV2 and TRBJ1-1; a possible D gene is TRBD1 (6 bases). CDR1 is SNHLY, CDR2 FYNNEI, per germline. V dropped 5 bases and J dropped 11 bases, with 15 bases sitting between them. This CDR3 spans 12 amino acids.

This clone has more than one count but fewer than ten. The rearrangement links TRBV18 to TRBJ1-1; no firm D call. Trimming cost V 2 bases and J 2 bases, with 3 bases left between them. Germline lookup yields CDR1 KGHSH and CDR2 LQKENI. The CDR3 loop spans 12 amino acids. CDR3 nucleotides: TGTGCCAGCTCACCAACCAACACTGAAGCTTTCTTT. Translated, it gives CASSPTNTEAFF.

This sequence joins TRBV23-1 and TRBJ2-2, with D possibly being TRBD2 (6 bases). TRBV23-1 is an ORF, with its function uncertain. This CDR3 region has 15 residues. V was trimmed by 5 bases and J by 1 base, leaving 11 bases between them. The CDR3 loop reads CASSIRGKNTGELFF. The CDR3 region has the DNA TGCGCCAGCAGTATACGGGGGAAGAACACCGGGGAGCTGTTTTTT.

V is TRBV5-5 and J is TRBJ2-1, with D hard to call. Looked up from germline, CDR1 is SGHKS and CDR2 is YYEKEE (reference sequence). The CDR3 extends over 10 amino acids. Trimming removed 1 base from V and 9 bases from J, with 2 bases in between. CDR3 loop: CASSLFEQFF. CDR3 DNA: TGTGCCAGCAGCTTGTTTGAGCAGTTCTTC.

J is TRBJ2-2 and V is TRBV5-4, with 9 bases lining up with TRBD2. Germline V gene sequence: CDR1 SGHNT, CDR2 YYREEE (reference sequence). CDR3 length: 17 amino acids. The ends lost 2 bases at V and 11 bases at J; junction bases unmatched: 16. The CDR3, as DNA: TGTGCCAGCAGCTTACGGGCTAGCGGGAACTTACACCGAGAGCTGTTTTTT. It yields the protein CASSLRASGNLHRELFF. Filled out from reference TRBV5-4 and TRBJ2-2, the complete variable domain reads ETGVTQSPTHLIKTRGQQVTLRCSSQSGHNTVSWYQQALGQGPQFIFQYYREEENGRGNFPPRFSGLQFPNYSSELNVNALELDDSALYLCASSLRASGNLHRELFFGEGSRLTVL.

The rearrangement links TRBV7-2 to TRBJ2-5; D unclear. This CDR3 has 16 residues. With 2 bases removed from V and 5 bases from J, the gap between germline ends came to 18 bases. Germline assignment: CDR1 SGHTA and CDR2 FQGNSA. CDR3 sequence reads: CASSLYGPKVEETQYF. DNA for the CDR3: TGTGCCAGCAGCTTATACGGGCCAAAAGTAGAGGAGACCCAGTACTTC.

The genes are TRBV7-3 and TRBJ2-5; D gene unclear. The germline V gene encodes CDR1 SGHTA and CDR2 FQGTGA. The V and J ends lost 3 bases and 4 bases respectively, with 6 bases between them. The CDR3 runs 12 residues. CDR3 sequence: CASSFYGETQYF. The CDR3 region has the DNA TGTGCCAGCAGCTTCTATGGAGAGACCCAGTACTTC. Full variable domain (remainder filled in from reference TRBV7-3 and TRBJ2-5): GAGVSQTPSNKVTEKGKYVELRCDPISGHTALYWYRQSLGQGPEFLIYFQGTGAADDSGLPNDRFFAVRPEGSVSTLKIQRTERGDSAVYLCASSFYGETQYFGPGTRLLVL.

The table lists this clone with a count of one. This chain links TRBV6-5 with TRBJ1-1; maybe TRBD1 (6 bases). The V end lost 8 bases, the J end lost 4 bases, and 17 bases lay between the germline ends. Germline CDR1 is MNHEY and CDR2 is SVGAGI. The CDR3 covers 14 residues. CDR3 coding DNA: TGTGCCAGCTCCGATGGGGGCGGCCGCACTGAAGCTTTCTTT. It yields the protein CASSDGGGRTEAFF.

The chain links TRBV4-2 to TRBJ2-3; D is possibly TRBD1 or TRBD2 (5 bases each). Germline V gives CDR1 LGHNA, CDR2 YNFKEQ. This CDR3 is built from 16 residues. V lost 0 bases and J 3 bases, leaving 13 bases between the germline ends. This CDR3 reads CASSQEVGETTDTQYF. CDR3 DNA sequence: TGTGCCAGCAGCCAAGAGGTGGGGGAAACGACAGATACGCAGTATTTT.

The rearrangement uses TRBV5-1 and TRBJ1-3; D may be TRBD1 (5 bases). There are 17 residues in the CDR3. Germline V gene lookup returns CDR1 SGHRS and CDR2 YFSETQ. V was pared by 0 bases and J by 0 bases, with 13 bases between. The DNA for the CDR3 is TGCGCCAGCAGCTTGGAGTACGGGGGTTCCTCTGGAAACACCATATATTTT. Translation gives CASSLEYGGSSGNTIYF.

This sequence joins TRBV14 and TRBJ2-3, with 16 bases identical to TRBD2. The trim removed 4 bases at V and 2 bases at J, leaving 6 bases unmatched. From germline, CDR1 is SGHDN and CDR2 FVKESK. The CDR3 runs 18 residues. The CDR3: CASSLPGLAGGTTDTQYF. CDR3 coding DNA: TGTGCCAGCAGCCTTCCGGGACTAGCGGGGGGGACCACAGATACGCAGTATTTT.

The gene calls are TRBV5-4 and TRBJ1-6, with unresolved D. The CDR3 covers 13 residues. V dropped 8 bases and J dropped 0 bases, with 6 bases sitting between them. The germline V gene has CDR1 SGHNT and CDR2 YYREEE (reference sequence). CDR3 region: CARGGSYNSPLHF. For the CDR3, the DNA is TGTGCCAGGGGAGGCTCCTATAATTCACCCCTCCACTTT.

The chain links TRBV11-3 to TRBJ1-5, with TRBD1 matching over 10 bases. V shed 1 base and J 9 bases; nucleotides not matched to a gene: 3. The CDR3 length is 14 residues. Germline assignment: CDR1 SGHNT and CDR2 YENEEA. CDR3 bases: TGTGCCAGCAGCTTAGGGGGACAGGGGCTGCCCCAGCATTTT. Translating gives CASSLGGQGLPQHF.

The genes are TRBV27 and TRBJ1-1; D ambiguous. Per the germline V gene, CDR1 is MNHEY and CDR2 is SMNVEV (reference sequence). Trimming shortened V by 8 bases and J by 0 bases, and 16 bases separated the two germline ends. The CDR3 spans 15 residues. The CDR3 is CASARKSSMNTEAFF. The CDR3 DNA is TGTGCCAGCGCGAGAAAGAGTTCCATGAACACTGAAGCTTTCTTT.

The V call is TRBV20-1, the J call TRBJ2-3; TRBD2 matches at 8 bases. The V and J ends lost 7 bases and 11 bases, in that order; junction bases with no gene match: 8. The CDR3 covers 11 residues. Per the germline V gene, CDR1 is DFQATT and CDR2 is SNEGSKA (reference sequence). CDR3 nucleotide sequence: TGCAGTGTTTTGGGGCTAGCGGGGCAGTATTTT. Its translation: CSVLGLAGQYF.

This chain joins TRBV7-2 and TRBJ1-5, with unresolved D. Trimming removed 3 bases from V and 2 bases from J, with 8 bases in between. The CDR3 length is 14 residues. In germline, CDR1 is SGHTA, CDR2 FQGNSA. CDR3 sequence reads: CASSFNQGNQPQHF. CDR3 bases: TGTGCCAGCAGCTTTAACCAGGGCAATCAGCCCCAGCATTTT.

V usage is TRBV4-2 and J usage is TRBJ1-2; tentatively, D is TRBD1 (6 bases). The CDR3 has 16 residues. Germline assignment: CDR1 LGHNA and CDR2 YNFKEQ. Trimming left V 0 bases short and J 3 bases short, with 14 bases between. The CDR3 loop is CASSQEVLGGYYGYTF. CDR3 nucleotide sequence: TGTGCCAGCAGCCAAGAAGTGTTAGGGGGGTACTATGGCTACACCTTC.

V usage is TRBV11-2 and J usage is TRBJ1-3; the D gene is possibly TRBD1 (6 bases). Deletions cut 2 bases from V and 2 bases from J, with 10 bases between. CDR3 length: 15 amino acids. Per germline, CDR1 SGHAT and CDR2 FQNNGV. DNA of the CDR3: TGTGCCAGCAGCTTACTGGACAGAGCTGGAAACACCATATATTTT. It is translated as CASSLLDRAGNTIYF. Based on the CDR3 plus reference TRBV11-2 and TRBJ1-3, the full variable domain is EAGVAQSPRYKIIEKRQSVAFWCNPISGHATLYWYQQILGQGPKLLIQFQNNGVVDDSQLPKDRFSAERLKGVDSTLKIQPAKLEDSAVYLCASSLLDRAGNTIYFGEGSWLTVV.

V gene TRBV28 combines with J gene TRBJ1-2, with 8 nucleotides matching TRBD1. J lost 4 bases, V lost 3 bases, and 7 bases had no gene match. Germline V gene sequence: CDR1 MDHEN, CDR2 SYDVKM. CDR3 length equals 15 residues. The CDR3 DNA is TGTGCCAGCAGTTTGGAGACAGGGGATATCTATGGCTACACCTTC. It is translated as CASSLETGDIYGYTF.